A single sample is the source of the 15 T cell receptor beta chains below, sequenced in a study of T cell responses to AZD1222 COVID-19 vaccine. Clones were sequenced by immunoSEQ multiplex PCR, and TCRdb holds only the in-frame ones, with some missing. Counted here are roughly 120,000 clones, about nine tenths occurring once; the ten biggest clones make up about 7.8%. The sequenced sample was peripheral blood, obtained on day 0 of AZD1222 vaccination. Source of these receptors: an adult in good health.

This chain joins TRBV30 and TRBJ1-3; D may be TRBD1 (6 bases). Trimming took off 5 bases at V and 9 bases at J, with 23 bases between the two ends. The CDR3 runs 15 residues. Germline loops: CDR1 GTSNPN, CDR2 SVGIG (reference sequence). As DNA, the CDR3 is TGTGCCTGGTACCATAGAGGAGGCAGGGGAGGCACCATATATTTT. Translation: CAWYHRGGRGGTIYF.

The rearrangement links TRBV6-1 to TRBJ1-2; 7 bases line up with TRBD1. The V segment lost 3 bases and the J segment 4 bases; nucleotides outside the gene matches: 11. CDR1 MNHNS and CDR2 SASEGT come from the germline V gene. The CDR3 totals 16 residues. CDR3 amino acids: CASSEYGQDPFYGYTF. The CDR3 bases are TGTGCCAGCAGTGAGTACGGACAGGACCCTTTCTATGGCTACACCTTC.

The chain joins TRBV6-5 to TRBJ2-4; D is unclear. V dropped 2 bases and J dropped 1 base, with 6 bases sitting between them. This CDR3 region has 14 residues. Germline CDR1 reads MNHEY; CDR2 reads SVGAGI. The CDR3 here is CASSYGRAKNIQYF. The CDR3, as DNA: TGTGCCAGCAGTTACGGCAGGGCCAAAAACATTCAGTACTTC.

The chain uses TRBV7-2 and TRBJ1-2; D possibly corresponds to TRBD1 (5 bases). Per germline, CDR1 SGHTA and CDR2 FQGNSA. CDR3 length: 16 residues. V was pared by 4 bases and J by 2 bases, with 17 bases between. For the CDR3, the DNA is TGTGCCAGCAGCTCCCCGTGGGGCGGGACCAACTATGGCTACACCTTC. Translated: CASSSPWGGTNYGYTF.

The chain employs TRBV21-1 and TRBJ1-1. TRBV21-1 is classified as a pseudogene. The CDR3 runs to 15 residues. The DNA for the CDR3 is TGTGCCAGCAGCCCCCGAGGTCCTATGAACACTGAAGCTTTCTTT. Amino acid sequence: CASSPRGPMNTEAFF.

The chain uses TRBV7-2 and TRBJ2-1; the D gene is possibly TRBD1 (6 bases). Trimming cost V 6 bases and J 2 bases, with 14 bases left between them. Germline lookup yields CDR1 SGHTA and CDR2 FQGNSA. CDR3 length: 15 amino acids. The DNA for the CDR3 is TGTGCCAGCAGGGTCACAGGGTACCCCTACAATGAGCAGTTCTTC. Protein: CASRVTGYPYNEQFF.

The gene calls are TRBV7-9 and TRBJ2-1; TRBD1 or TRBD2 may be the D gene (5 bases each). The CDR3 extends over 19 amino acids. Trimming removed 0 bases at V and 0 bases at J, with 18 bases between. Per the germline V gene, CDR1 is SEHNR and CDR2 is FQNEAQ (reference sequence). This CDR3 is CASSLAGQFGIGSYNEQFF. DNA for the CDR3: TGTGCCAGCAGCTTAGCGGGGCAGTTCGGGATAGGCTCCTACAATGAGCAGTTCTTC.

The gene calls are TRBV15 and TRBJ2-7; weak D call: TRBD2 (6 bases). Germline V gene sequence: CDR1 LNHNV, CDR2 YYDKDF (reference sequence). The CDR3 extends over 21 amino acids. V gave up 0 bases and J gave up 4 bases, with 31 bases separating them. The CDR3 DNA sequence: TGTGCCACCAGCAGAGATTTCGGGGGAACCGCGAGGCAACGGTCGAAATACGAGCAGTACTTC. Translating gives CATSRDFGGTARQRSKYEQYF.

With regard to this clone: At one end, the junction sequence differs from germline, possibly due to a read error. This CDR3 is CASSQDPESTGSAF. As DNA, the CDR3 is TGTGCCAGCAGCCAAGATCCTGAGTCGACAGGATCTGCCTTC. The rearrangement joins TRBV3-1 (or the pseudogene TRBV3-2) to TRBJ2-7; the D gene is possibly TRBD1 (6 bases). Germline V gene sequence: CDR1 LGHDT, CDR2 YNNKEL (reference sequence). The CDR3 consists of 14 residues.

This chain connects TRBV27 to TRBJ1-2; D is perhaps TRBD1 (5 bases). Looked up from germline, CDR1 is MNHEY and CDR2 is SMNVEV (reference sequence). V gave up 4 bases and J gave up 9 bases, with 21 bases separating them. There are 15 residues in the CDR3. Here the CDR3 DNA reads TGTGCCAGCAGTTCGGGGGACGCGCTTAAAGGAAGCTACACCTTC. Amino acid sequence: CASSSGDALKGSYTF.

The J gene is TRBJ1-4, the V gene TRBV28, with unresolved D. Germline CDR1 is MDHEN and CDR2 is SYDVKM. The CDR3 extends over 14 amino acids. Trimming shortened V by 5 bases and J by 7 bases, and 14 bases separated the two germline ends. The CDR3 DNA sequence: TGTGCCAGCAGTCCCGGACCCTCCCCTGAAAAACTGTTTTTT. It specifies CASSPGPSPEKLFF.

This chain connects TRBV5-1 to TRBJ2-3, with unresolved D. This CDR3 is 15 amino acids long. Deletions cut 6 bases from V and 4 bases from J, with 18 bases between. CDR1 and CDR2 from the germline V gene are SGHRS and YFSETQ. The CDR3 DNA sequence: TGCGCCAGCACCCTAGGACCTTCATCGGCAGATACGCAGTATTTT. Protein product: CASTLGPSSADTQYF.

This rearrangement joins TRBV14 to TRBJ1-3; D unclear. The V and J ends lost 3 bases and 6 bases respectively, with 6 bases between them. Germline loops: CDR1 SGHDN, CDR2 FVKESK. The CDR3 sequence is 12 residues long. The CDR3 nucleotides read TGTGCCAGCAGCCATGGGCCAAACACCATATATTTT. Its translation: CASSHGPNTIYF. Full variable domain (outside the CDR3, taken from reference TRBV14 and TRBJ1-3): EAGVTQFPSHSVIEKGQTVTLRCDPISGHDNLYWYRRVMGKEIKFLLHFVKESKQDESGMPNNRFLAERTGGTYSTLKVQPAELEDSGVYFCASSHGPNTIYFGEGSWLTVV.

The CDR3 protein is CAWRTGGVYGYTF. CDR3 in DNA: TGTGCCTGGAGGACAGGGGGCGTTTATGGCTACACCTTC. The chain recombines TRBV30 with TRBJ1-2, with TRBD1 identical over 10 bases. CDR3 length: 13 amino acids. V lost 3 bases to trimming and J lost 5 bases; unmatched junction nucleotides: 3. From germline, CDR1 is GTSNPN and CDR2 SVGIG (reference sequence).

The chain uses TRBV14 and TRBJ2-1; tentative D call: TRBD2 (7 bases). The CDR3 spans 14 residues. CDR1 and CDR2 from the germline V gene are SGHDN and FVKESK. V was cut by 1 base and J by 11 bases, with 15 bases left in between. CDR3 bases: TGTGCCAGCAGCCAAGCCGGGGGGCAGGGAAAGCAGTTCTTC. Translation: CASSQAGGQGKQFF.